The present TCR beta chain was sequenced within a study of CD8+ T cells in alopecia areata. The wider study: Twice a day, 5 to 10 mg of oral tofacitinib was administered to treated patients.

Treatment indicated: oral pan-JAK inhibitor, 5-10 mg twice daily. Reverse transcription of extracted RNA yielded cDNA, which provided the sequencing template. The assay was immunoSEQ multiplex PCR, and TCRdb's table has in-frame clones only and misses some. The sample has roughly 190,000 clones, over 55% seen once. V lost 1 base and J lost 7, with 8 bases in between. Germline V gene lookup returns CDR1 SQVTM and CDR2 ANQGSEA. The CDR3 consists of 12 residues. A remark on this clone: Within the sample, other DNA sequences also encode this same CDR3.

Sequencing was performed on CD4+ T cells sorted from blood, taken at week 24, from a patient treated with tofacitinib. This TCR derives from a human donor with alopecia areata. The chain combines TRBV29-1 with TRBJ2-1, with D uncertain. CDR3 amino acids: CSVEGAHNEQFF. The DNA for the CDR3 is TGCAGCGTTGAAGGGGCCCATAATGAGCAGTTCTTC.